This TCR beta chain derives from a study of T cells in Graves' hyperthyroidism and ophthalmopathy. Study outcomes and limitations: Prediction of ophthalmopathy progression came a median around 6.5 months pre-onset. Expanded thyroid clonotypes (above 0.001) were mostly also found in blood.

RNA transcripts provided the source from which TCR beta CDR3 regions were amplified. A set of HTBI primers served as the primers for a first-round RT-PCR of the TCR CDR3. TCRdb analysed the multiplex PCR reads with MiXCR anew, one entry per CDR3 protein. The repertoire has some 600,000 distinct CDR3 sequences, approximately 15% of them found once; the top ten carry 5.8%. The CDR3 has 16 residues. V shed 5 bases and J shed 0 bases, with 14 bases lying between them. This clonotype was seen repeatedly, ten times or more. The antigen remains undetermined. The receptor was derived from a woman aged 25 to 45 with Graves' hyperthyroidism that later progressed to Graves' ophthalmopathy. The V and J genes are TRBV12-3 or TRBV12-4 and TRBJ1-3, with D unresolved. Sample: blood. The CDR3 sequence: CASSDWTGNSGNTIYF. As DNA, the CDR3 is TGTGCCAGCAGTGATTGGACGGGCAACTCTGGAAACACCATATATTTT.